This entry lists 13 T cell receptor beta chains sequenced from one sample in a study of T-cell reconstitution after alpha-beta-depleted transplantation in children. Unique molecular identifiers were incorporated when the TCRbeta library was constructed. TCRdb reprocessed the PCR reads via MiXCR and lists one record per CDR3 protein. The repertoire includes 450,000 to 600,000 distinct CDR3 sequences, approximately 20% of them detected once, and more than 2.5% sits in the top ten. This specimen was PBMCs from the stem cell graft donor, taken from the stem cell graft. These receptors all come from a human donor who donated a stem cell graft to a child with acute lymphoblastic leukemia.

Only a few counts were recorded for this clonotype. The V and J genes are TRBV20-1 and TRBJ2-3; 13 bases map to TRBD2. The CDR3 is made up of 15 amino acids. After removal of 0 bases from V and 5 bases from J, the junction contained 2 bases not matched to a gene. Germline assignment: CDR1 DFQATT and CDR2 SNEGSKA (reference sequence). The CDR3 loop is CSARDRLAGGDTQYF. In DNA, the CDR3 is TGCAGTGCTAGAGATAGACTAGCGGGAGGAGATACGCAGTATTTT.

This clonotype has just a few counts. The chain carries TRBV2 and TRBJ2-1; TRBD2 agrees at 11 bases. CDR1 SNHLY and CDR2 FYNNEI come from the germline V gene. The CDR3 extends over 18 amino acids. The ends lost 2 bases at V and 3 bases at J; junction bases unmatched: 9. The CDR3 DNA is TGTGCCAGCAGTGAACAGTCGTTAGCGGGAGGGTTCTACAATGAGCAGTTCTTC. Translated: CASSEQSLAGGFYNEQFF.

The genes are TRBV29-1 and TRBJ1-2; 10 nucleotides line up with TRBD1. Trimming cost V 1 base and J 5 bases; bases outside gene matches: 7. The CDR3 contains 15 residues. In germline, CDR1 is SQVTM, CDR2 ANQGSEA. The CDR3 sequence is CSVEVDRGPGYGYTF. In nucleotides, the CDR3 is TGCAGCGTTGAAGTAGACAGGGGGCCTGGTTATGGCTACACCTTC.

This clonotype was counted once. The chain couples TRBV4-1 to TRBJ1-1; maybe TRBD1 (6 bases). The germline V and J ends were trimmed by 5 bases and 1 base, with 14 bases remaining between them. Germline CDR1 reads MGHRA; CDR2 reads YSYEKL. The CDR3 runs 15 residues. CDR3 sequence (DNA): TGCGCCAGCAGCATGGGACACTCCCCGAACACTGAAGCTTTCTTT. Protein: CASSMGHSPNTEAFF.

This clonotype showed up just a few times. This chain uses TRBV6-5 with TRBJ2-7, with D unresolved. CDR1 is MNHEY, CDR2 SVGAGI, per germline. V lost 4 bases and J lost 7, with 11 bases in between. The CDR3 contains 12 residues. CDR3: CASSSLRLEQYF. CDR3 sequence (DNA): TGTGCCAGCAGTTCACTTCGGCTTGAGCAGTACTTC.

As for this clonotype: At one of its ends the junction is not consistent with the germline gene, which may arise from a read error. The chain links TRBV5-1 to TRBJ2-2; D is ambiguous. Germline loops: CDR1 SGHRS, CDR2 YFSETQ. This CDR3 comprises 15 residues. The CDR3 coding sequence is TGCGCCAGCAACTTGGTTTCTACAAACACCGGGGAGCTGTTTTTT. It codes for CASNLVSTNTGELFF.

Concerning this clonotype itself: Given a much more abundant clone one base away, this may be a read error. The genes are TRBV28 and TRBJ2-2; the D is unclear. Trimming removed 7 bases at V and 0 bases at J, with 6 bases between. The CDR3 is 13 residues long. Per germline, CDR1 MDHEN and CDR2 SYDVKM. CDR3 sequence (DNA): TGTGCCAGCACCCCAACGAACACCGGGGAGCTGTTTTTT. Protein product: CASTPTNTGELFF.

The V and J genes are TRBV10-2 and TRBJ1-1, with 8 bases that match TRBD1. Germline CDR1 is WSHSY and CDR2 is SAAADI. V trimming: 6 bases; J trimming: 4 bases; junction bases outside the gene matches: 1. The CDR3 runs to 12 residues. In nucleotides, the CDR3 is TGCGCCAGCAGGGACAGGGTCACTGAAGCTTTCTTT. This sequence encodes CASRDRVTEAFF.

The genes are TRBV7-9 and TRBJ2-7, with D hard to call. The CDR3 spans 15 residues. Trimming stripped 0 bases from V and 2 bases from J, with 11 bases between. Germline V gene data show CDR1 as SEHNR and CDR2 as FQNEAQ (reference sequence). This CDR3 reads CASSLAGFSTYEQYF. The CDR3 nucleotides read TGTGCCAGCAGCTTAGCCGGGTTTAGTACCTACGAGCAGTACTTC.

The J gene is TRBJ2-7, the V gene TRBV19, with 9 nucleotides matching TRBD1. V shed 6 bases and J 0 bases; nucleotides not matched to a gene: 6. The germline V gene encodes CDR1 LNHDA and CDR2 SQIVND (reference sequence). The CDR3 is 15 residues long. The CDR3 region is CASRMGQGPSYEQYF. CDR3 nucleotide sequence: TGTGCCAGTAGAATGGGACAGGGCCCCTCCTACGAGCAGTACTTC.

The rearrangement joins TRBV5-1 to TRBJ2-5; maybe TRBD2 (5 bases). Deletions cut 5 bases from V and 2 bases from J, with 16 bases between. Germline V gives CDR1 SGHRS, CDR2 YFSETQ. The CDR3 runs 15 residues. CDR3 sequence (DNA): TGCGCCAGCAGGGATCCGGGTCTAGCTCAAGAGACCCAGTACTTC. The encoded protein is CASRDPGLAQETQYF.

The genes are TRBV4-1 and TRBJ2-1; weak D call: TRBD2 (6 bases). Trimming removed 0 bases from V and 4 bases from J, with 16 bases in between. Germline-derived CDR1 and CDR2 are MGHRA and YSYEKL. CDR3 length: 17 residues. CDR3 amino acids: CASSQEVPDYLYNEQFF. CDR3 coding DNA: TGCGCCAGCAGCCAAGAAGTCCCGGACTACCTATACAATGAGCAGTTCTTC.

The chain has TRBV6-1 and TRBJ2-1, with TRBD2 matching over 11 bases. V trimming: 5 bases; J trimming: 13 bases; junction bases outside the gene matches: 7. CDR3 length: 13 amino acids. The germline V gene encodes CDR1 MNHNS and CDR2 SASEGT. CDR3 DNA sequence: TGTGCCAGCAGTCCAAATAGCGGGAGGGCCCAGTTCTTC. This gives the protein CASSPNSGRAQFF.